This T cell receptor beta chain is drawn from a study of cytomegalovirus exposure and HLA in healthy donors. Study outcomes and limitations: The study designated some 180 TCR beta chains cytomegalovirus-associated. Excluded were some V segments that proved indistinguishable, including TRBV6-2 and TRBV6-3. For TCR beta chains, V- and J-gene trimming was later linked to a missense DCLRE1C variant.

The CDR3 spans 15 residues. Germline V lookup: CDR1 MGHDK, CDR2 SYGVNS. V dropped 4 bases and J dropped 0; count of bases not matched to a gene: 1. 13 Jbeta primers and 60 Vbeta primers were used for the PCR. Repertoires were generated with immunoSEQ multiplex PCR, while TCRdb's copy carries only in-frame clones and drops some. The data hold about 65,000 clones, with roughly 60% observed a single time. Details on this clone: Its specificity is not known.

This receptor was identified in a man aged 30-40 years in good health and CMV-seronegative. The chain couples TRBV25-1 to TRBJ2-2; 8 positions agree with TRBD1. Input material: PBMCs. This CDR3 reads CASSGGQANTGELFF. As DNA, the CDR3 is TGTGCCAGCAGTGGGGGACAGGCGAACACCGGGGAGCTGTTTTTT.